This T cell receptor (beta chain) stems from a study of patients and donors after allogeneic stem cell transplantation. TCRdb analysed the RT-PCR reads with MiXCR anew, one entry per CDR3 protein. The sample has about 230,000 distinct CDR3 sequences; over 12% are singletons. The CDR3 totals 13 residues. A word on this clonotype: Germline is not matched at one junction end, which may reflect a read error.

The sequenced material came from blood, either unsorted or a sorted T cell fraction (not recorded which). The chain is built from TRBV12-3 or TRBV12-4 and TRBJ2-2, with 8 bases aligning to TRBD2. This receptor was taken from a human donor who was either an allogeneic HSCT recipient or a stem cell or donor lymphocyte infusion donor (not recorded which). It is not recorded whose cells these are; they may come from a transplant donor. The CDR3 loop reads CASSLAGYGELFF. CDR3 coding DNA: TGTGCCAGCAGTCTAGCGGGCTACGGGGAGCTGTTTTTT.